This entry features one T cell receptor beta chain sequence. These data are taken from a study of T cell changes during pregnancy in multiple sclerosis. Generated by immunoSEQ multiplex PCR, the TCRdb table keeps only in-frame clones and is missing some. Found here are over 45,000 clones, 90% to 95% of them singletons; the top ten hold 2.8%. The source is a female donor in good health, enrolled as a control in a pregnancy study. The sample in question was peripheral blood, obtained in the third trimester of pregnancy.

The CDR3 nucleotides read TGTGCCAGCAGTTTCCCTCGACAGGGGGCCTACGAGCAGTACTTC. The encoded protein is CASSFPRQGAYEQYF. V usage is TRBV28 and J usage is TRBJ2-7; 9 bases line up with TRBD1. Germline lookup yields CDR1 MDHEN and CDR2 SYDVKM. This CDR3 is built from 15 residues. V dropped 3 bases and J dropped 2; count of bases not matched to a gene: 5.